A selection of T cell receptor beta chains follows, all from one sample in a study of OX40 agonist ivuxolimab in advanced cancers. TCRdb's table, derived via immunoSEQ multiplex PCR, lists solely in-frame clones and lacks some. This repertoire shows tens of thousands of clones, 90% found once; its top ten account for over 7%. The material sequenced was CD4+ or CD8+ T cells sorted from blood, taken in a trial of the OX40 agonist ivuxolimab. The source is an adult with an advanced solid tumor such as melanoma, head and neck, liver or kidney cancer. Each CDR3 is given with its conserved first and last residue.

cdr3_length | j_call | v_call | cdr3_aa
16 | TRBJ1-5 | TRBV6-1 | CASSDFGRVVDQPQHF
13 | TRBJ1-5 | TRBV2 | CASSLARNQPQHF
16 | TRBJ2-7 | TRBV4-1 | CASSQATSGRVGEQYF
14 | TRBJ2-7 | TRBV27 | CASSQRGSSYEQYF
11 | TRBJ2-7 | TRBV5-1 | CASSGEYEQYF
14 | TRBJ1-1 | TRBV9 | CASSGDRWNTEAFF
19 | TRBJ2-1 | TRBV4-1 | CASSPLTSGRRLSYNEQFF
17 | TRBJ2-2 | TRBV5-4 | CASSLALAPEIIGELFF
13 | NA | TRBV29-1 | CSALYELSYEQYF
17 | TRBJ2-2 | TRBV7-9 | CASSGTSGRAIPGELFF
16 | TRBJ2-1 | TRBV5-4 | CASSSGLAGDNNEQFF
15 | TRBJ1-3 | TRBV6-6 | CASSYSTGQGNTIYF
15 | TRBJ2-1 | TRBV7-8 | CASSLYEGRSNEQFF
17 | TRBJ2-3 | TRBV19 | CASSFGMGRSSTDTQYF
15 | TRBJ1-5 | TRBV11-2 | CASSLGRALNQPQHF
15 | TRBJ2-7 | TRBV28 | CASSPVADSSYEQYF
15 | TRBJ1-5 | TRBV19 | CASSIQLGTYQPQHF
14 | TRBJ2-3 | TRBV7-6 | CASSFRLGADTQYF
13 | TRBJ2-5 | TRBV7-3 | CASSLQAQETQYF
15 | TRBJ2-3 | TRBV6-1 | CASSEGLEITDTQYF
14 | TRBJ1-5 | TRBV5-1 | CASSLGQSNQPQHF
15 | TRBJ1-4 | TRBV5-1 | CASSGRTGPNEKLFF
13 | TRBJ1-1 | TRBV7-9 | CASSPAGGDEAFF
12 | TRBJ2-7 | TRBV11-3 | CASDRGAGEQYF
13 | TRBJ1-1 | TRBV13 | CASSLARGTEAFF
15 | TRBJ1-1 | TRBV5-1 | CASSLGGGFNTEAFF
14 | TRBJ1-3 | TRBV7-2 | CASHTGRSGNTIYF
14 | TRBJ1-4 | TRBV27 | CASSFRGNNEKLFF
12 | TRBJ1-4 | TRBV29-1 | CSVEGGSEKLFF
15 | TRBJ2-6 | TRBV5-1 | CASSLDSSGANVLTF
13 | TRBJ2-1 | TRBV9 | CASSRPGDNEQFF
14 | TRBJ1-1 | TRBV5-1 | CASSRLSTPKEAFF
14 | TRBJ1-5 | TRBV28 | CASSPDLSNQPQHF
13 | TRBJ2-3 | TRBV6-6 | CATSTGSTDTQYF
15 | TRBJ2-7 | TRBV4-1 | CASGQEVDRGYEQYF
17 | TRBJ1-5 | TRBV21-1 | CASREPIPGDSNQPQHF
13 | TRBJ2-1 | TRBV6-4 | CASSLGAYNEQFF
16 | TRBJ1-2 | TRBV5-1 | CASSFWDRTSNYGYTF
14 | TRBJ1-4 | TRBV9 | CASSWRGANEKLFF